A single sample is the source of the 11 T cell receptor beta chains below, sequenced in a study of T cell responses to AZD1222 COVID-19 vaccine. TCRdb keeps only in-frame clones here, not all; method: immunoSEQ multiplex PCR. The data show around 120,000 clones, 93% seen once. The material sequenced was peripheral blood, taken on day 0 of AZD1222 vaccination. The receptors derive from an adult in good health.

The CDR3 loop is CASSDRGADTGELFF. In DNA form, the CDR3 reads TGTGCCAGCAGTGACAGGGGCGCGGACACCGGGGAGCTGTTTTTT. The rearrangement joins TRBV6-4 to TRBJ2-2, with D perhaps matching TRBD1 (5 bases). Per the germline V gene, CDR1 is MRHNA and CDR2 is SNTAGT. V was shortened by 2 bases and J by 3 bases, with 10 bases between the two germline ends. This CDR3 has 15 amino acids.

This clone was seen only once. The junction departs from germline at one end; a sequencing error may be responsible. V gene TRBV29-1 combines with J gene TRBJ2-1; D is perhaps TRBD2 (5 bases). The CDR3 loop spans 11 amino acids. Germline V CDR1 and CDR2: SQVTM, ANQGSEA. CDR3 nucleotides: TGCAGCGCTGAAGTAGCGTTTGAGCAGTTCTTC. This sequence encodes CSAEVAFEQFF.

This chain connects TRBV5-5 to TRBJ2-2; no clear D. The germline CDR1 and CDR2 sequences are SGHKS and YYEKEE (reference sequence). Deletions cut 2 bases from V and 7 bases from J, with 6 bases between. The CDR3 loop spans 12 amino acids. The DNA of the CDR3 is TGTGCCAGCAGCTTCGGTGGCGGGGAGCTGTTTTTT. This encodes CASSFGGGELFF. The entire variable domain, with the rest obtained from reference TRBV5-5 and TRBJ2-2, is as follows: DAGVTQSPTHLIKTRGQQVTLRCSPISGHKSVSWYQQVLGQGPQFIFQYYEKEERGRGNFPDRFSARQFPNYSSELNVNALLLGDSALYLCASSFGGGELFFGEGSRLTVL.

The rearrangement links TRBV7-3 to TRBJ2-1; D possibly corresponds to TRBD1 (5 bases). This CDR3 region has 13 residues. V shed 2 bases and J shed 10 bases, with 12 bases lying between them. Germline loops: CDR1 SGHTA, CDR2 FQGTGA. This CDR3 reads CASSLDSGWEQFF. The CDR3 nucleotides read TGTGCCAGCAGCTTAGACAGTGGCTGGGAGCAGTTCTTC.

The CDR3, as DNA: TGTGCCAGCAGTTTAGACGCAGTGGTAGGAGGCTACACCTTC. Its protein product is CASSLDAVVGGYTF. V gene TRBV27 combines with J gene TRBJ1-2; D call uncertain. The CDR3 sequence is 14 residues long. Germline V gene sequence: CDR1 MNHEY, CDR2 SMNVEV (reference sequence). The V and J ends lost 2 bases and 8 bases respectively, with 15 bases between them.

The chain couples TRBV4-1 to TRBJ1-2; 7 bases are shared with TRBD1. The CDR3 consists of 15 residues. Losses at the gene ends were 3 bases for V and 3 bases for J; bases not matched to a gene: 7. From germline, CDR1 is MGHRA and CDR2 YSYEKL. Here the CDR3 DNA reads TGCGCCAGCAGCCATCCGGGACAGAAATACTATGGCTACACCTTC. Its protein is CASSHPGQKYYGYTF.

The genes are TRBV28 and TRBJ2-7, with TRBD2 identical over 7 bases. The CDR3 is 13 residues long. The V segment lost 5 bases and the J segment 7 bases; nucleotides outside the gene matches: 8. Germline CDR1 reads MDHEN; CDR2 reads SYDVKM. CDR3 bases: TGTGCCAGCAGTCCAGGACCCGGGGGGGAGCAGTACTTC. Protein: CASSPGPGGEQYF.

CDR3 protein: CASSDGTQSYGYTF. In DNA form, the CDR3 reads TGCGCCAGCAGTGATGGGACACAATCCTATGGCTACACCTTC. V and J are TRBV10-1 and TRBJ1-2; D is perhaps TRBD1 (6 bases). The V gene lost 3 bases and the J gene lost 4 bases, with 12 bases spanning the gap. The V gene's germline CDR1 is WNHNN and CDR2 SYGVQD (reference sequence). This CDR3 region has 14 residues.

The gene calls are TRBV10-1 and TRBJ2-5; TRBD2 matches at 10 bases. The V segment lost 0 bases and the J segment 5 bases; nucleotides outside the gene matches: 3. The V gene's germline CDR1 is WNHNN and CDR2 SYGVQD (reference sequence). This CDR3 spans 15 amino acids. CDR3 nucleotide sequence: TGCGCCAGCAGTGAGTCGACTAGCGGGTATGAGACCCAGTACTTC. Its protein product is CASSESTSGYETQYF.

The chain uses TRBV27 and TRBJ2-2; possibly TRBD1 for D (6 bases). The CDR3 has 14 residues. Trimming stripped 4 bases from V and 4 bases from J, with 10 bases between. Germline loops: CDR1 MNHEY, CDR2 SMNVEV (reference sequence). For the CDR3, the DNA is TGTGCCAGCAGTTCGAGGACAGCCACCGGGGAGCTGTTTTTT. It specifies CASSSRTATGELFF.

This rearrangement joins TRBV7-6 to TRBJ1-1; no clear D gene. The CDR3 contains 11 residues. In germline, CDR1 is SGHVS, CDR2 FNYEAQ. Trimming shortened V by 1 base and J by 10 bases, and 7 bases separated the two germline ends. CDR3 sequence: CASSLGSGAFF. CDR3 sequence (DNA): TGTGCCAGCAGCTTAGGTAGCGGAGCTTTCTTT.